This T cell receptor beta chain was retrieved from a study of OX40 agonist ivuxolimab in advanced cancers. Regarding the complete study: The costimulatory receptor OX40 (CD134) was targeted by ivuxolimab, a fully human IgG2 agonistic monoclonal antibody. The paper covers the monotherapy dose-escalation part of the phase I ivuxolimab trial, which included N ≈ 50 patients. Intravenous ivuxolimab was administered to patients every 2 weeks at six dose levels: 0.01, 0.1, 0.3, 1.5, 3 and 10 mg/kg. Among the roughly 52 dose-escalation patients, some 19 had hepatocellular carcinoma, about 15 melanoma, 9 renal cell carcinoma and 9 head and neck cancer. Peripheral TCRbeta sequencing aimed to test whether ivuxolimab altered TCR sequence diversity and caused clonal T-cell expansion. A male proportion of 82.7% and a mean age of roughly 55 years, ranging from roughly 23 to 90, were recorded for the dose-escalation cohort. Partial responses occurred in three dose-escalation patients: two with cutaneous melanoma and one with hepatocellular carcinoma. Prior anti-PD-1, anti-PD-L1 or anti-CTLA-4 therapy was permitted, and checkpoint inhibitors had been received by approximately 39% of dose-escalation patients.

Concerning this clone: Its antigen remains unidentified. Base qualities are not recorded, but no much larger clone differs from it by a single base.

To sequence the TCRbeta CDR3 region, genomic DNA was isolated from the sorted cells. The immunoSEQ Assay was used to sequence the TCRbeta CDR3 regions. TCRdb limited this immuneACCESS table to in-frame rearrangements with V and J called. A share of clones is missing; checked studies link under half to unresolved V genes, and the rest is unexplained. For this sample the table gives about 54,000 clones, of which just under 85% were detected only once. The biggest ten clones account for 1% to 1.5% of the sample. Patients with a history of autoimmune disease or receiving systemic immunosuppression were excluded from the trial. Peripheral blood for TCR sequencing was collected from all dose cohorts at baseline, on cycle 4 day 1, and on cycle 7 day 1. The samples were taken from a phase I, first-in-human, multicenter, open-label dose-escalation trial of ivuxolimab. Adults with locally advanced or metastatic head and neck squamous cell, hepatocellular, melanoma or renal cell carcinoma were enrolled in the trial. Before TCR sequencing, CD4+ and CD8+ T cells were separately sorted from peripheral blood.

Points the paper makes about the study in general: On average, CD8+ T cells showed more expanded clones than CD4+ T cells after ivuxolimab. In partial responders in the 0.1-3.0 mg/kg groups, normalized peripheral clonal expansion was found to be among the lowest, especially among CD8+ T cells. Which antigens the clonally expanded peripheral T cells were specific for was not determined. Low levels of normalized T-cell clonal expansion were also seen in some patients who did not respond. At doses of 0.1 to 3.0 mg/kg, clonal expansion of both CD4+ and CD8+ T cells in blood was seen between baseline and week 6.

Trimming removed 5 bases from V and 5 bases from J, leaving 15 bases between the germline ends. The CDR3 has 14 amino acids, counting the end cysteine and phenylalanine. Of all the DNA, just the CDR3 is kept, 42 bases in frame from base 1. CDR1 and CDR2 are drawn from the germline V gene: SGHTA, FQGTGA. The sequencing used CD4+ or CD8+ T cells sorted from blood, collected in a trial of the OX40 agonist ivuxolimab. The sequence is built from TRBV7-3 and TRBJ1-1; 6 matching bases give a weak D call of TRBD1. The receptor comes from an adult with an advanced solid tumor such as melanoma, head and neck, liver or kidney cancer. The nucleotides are TGTGCCAGCAGCAAGGGGGGAGGTAAGACTGAAGCTTTCTTT. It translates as CASSKGGGKTEAFF.